This entry lists 24 T cell receptor beta chains sequenced from one sample in a study of PD-1 and CTLA-4 blockade in melanoma. Clones were read by immunoSEQ multiplex PCR, and TCRdb kept only the in-frame ones, dropping some. Of about 16,000 clones listed, 70% to 80% were seen once; the top ten hold roughly 14%. Material: CD8+ T cells from peripheral blood, obtained from a patient given anti-PD-1 treatment. The receptors were sampled from a human donor with melanoma.

The J gene is TRBJ1-5, the V gene TRBV5-1, with 11 bases aligning to TRBD1. The V and J ends lost 5 bases and 7 bases, in that order; junction bases with no gene match: 11. Germline CDR1 and CDR2: SGHRS and YFSETQ. CDR3 size: 16 residues. The DNA of the CDR3 is TGCGCCAGCAGACCCGGGACAGGGGGGTCGAACCAGCCCCAGCATTTT. It yields the protein CASRPGTGGSNQPQHF.

The chain recombines TRBV6-5 with TRBJ2-7, with D maybe TRBD1 (6 bases). Germline CDR1 is MNHEY and CDR2 is SVGAGI. The V gene lost 6 bases and the J gene lost 0 bases, with 9 bases spanning the gap. The CDR3 has 13 residues. CDR3 sequence (DNA): TGTGCCAGCAGGGACAGAAGCTCCTACGAGCAGTACTTC. Protein sequence: CASRDRSSYEQYF.

The rearrangement links TRBV27 to TRBJ2-5; 9 nucleotides align to TRBD1. The CDR3 length is 17 residues. The germline CDR1 and CDR2 sequences are MNHEY and SMNVEV (reference sequence). V was clipped by 6 bases and J by 4 bases; unmatched bases: 15. CDR3 protein: CASRVGEWDRAGETQYF. In DNA form, the CDR3 reads TGTGCCAGCAGGGTTGGGGAATGGGACAGGGCGGGAGAGACCCAGTACTTC.

This clone was observed once. V usage is TRBV11-2 and J usage is TRBJ1-2; D remains ambiguous. In germline, CDR1 is SGHAT, CDR2 FQNNGV. This CDR3 contains 13 residues. V was cut by 0 bases and J by 3 bases, with 5 bases left in between. DNA for the CDR3: TGTGCCAGCAGCTTAGAGACTGACTATGGCTACACCTTC. This sequence encodes CASSLETDYGYTF.

The V call is TRBV27, the J call TRBJ2-1; D might be TRBD2 (6 bases). CDR1 is MNHEY, CDR2 SMNVEV, per germline (reference sequence). The CDR3 contains 14 residues. Trimming removed 2 bases at V and 8 bases at J, with 13 bases between. CDR3 region: CASSLSLGGHEQFF. CDR3 DNA sequence: TGTGCCAGCAGTTTAAGTCTCGGGGGTCATGAGCAGTTCTTC.

The chain carries TRBV3-1 (or the pseudogene TRBV3-2) and TRBJ1-1, with 10 bases lining up with TRBD1. V shed 5 bases, J shed 5 bases, and the junction held 14 bases outside the gene matches. The CDR3 is made up of 17 amino acids. From germline, CDR1 is LGHDT and CDR2 YNNKEL (reference sequence). The CDR3 loop reads CASSYLRDRGMGTEAFF. The CDR3 region has the DNA TGTGCCAGCAGCTATTTACGGGACAGGGGCATGGGGACTGAAGCTTTCTTT.

The genes are TRBV15 and TRBJ1-1; no clear D gene. Germline assignment: CDR1 LNHNV and CDR2 YYDKDF (reference sequence). The CDR3 consists of 11 residues. Between the trimmed V and J ends, which lost 3 bases and 2 bases, there was a span of 1 base. The CDR3 nucleotides are TGTGCCACCAGCAGTAACACTGAAGCTTTCTTT. This gives the protein CATSSNTEAFF.

This clone was counted between two and nine times. The chain employs TRBV19 and TRBJ2-2, with D perhaps matching TRBD2 (5 bases). This CDR3 is built from 12 residues. Trimming pared 6 bases from V and 7 bases from J, leaving 9 bases between. Germline lookup yields CDR1 LNHDA and CDR2 SQIVND (reference sequence). Here the CDR3 DNA reads TGTGCCAGTAGGGGGAGTTACGGGGAGCTGTTTTTT. Translating gives CASRGSYGELFF.

The chain is built from TRBV27 and TRBJ2-1, with 12 nucleotides matching TRBD2. The CDR3 length is 15 residues. Germline values: CDR1 MNHEY, CDR2 SMNVEV (reference sequence). V lost 8 bases to trimming and J lost 8 bases; unmatched junction nucleotides: 10. CDR3 region: CASRRTSGIGHEQFF. The CDR3, as DNA: TGTGCCAGCCGCCGGACTAGCGGGATAGGACATGAGCAGTTCTTC.

This chain uses TRBV19 with TRBJ2-7, with 9 bases fitting TRBD1. Germline V CDR1 and CDR2: LNHDA, SQIVND (reference sequence). This CDR3 has 18 residues. Trimming cost V 6 bases and J 1 base; bases outside gene matches: 16. Here the CDR3 DNA reads TGTGCCAGTAGCCACGCAATTCCCGACAGGGGGGAATCCTACGAGCAGTACTTC. Protein product: CASSHAIPDRGESYEQYF.

The V call is TRBV19, the J call TRBJ1-2, with D possibly being TRBD1 (6 bases). The V gene lost 5 bases and the J gene lost 8 bases, with 15 bases spanning the gap. This CDR3 contains 13 residues. The germline V gene encodes CDR1 LNHDA and CDR2 SQIVND (reference sequence). The CDR3 DNA is TGTGCCAGTAGTTTCCCCGGGGGGGCCGGCTACACCTTC. This gives the protein CASSFPGGAGYTF.

The J gene is TRBJ2-7, the V gene TRBV3-1 (or the pseudogene TRBV3-2); no definite D call. CDR1 is LGHDT and CDR2 is YNNKEL in the germline V gene (reference sequence). V gave up 4 bases and J gave up 0 bases, with 4 bases separating them. The CDR3 contains 12 residues. The CDR3 reads CASSPYSYEQYF. CDR3 coding DNA: TGTGCCAGCAGCCCGTACTCCTACGAGCAGTACTTC.

The chain recombines TRBV19 with TRBJ1-2; D is possibly TRBD1 (5 bases). The V end was cut by 5 bases, the J end by 8 bases, with 18 bases between. CDR3 length: 14 residues. Germline lookup yields CDR1 LNHDA and CDR2 SQIVND (reference sequence). CDR3: CASSVTGTHMGYTF. The CDR3 region has the DNA TGTGCCAGTAGTGTTACCGGGACCCATATGGGCTACACCTTC.

V is TRBV30 and J is TRBJ2-1; 13 positions agree with TRBD2. The CDR3 loop spans 15 amino acids. Germline loops: CDR1 GTSNPN, CDR2 SVGIG (reference sequence). With 4 bases clipped from V and 7 bases from J, the junction kept 7 bases outside the gene matches. CDR3 loop: CAWTGLAGVGNEQFF. The CDR3 coding sequence is TGTGCCTGGACAGGACTAGCGGGAGTGGGAAATGAGCAGTTCTTC.

The chain recombines TRBV20-1 with TRBJ2-3; either TRBD1 or TRBD2 may fit D (5 bases each). Trimming removed 6 bases from V and 6 bases from J, with 7 bases in between. The CDR3 spans 10 residues. Looked up from germline, CDR1 is DFQATT and CDR2 is SNEGSKA (reference sequence). The CDR3 reads CSAWDDTQYF. The DNA of the CDR3 is TGCAGTGCCTGGGACGATACGCAGTATTTT.

The chain combines TRBV11-2 with TRBJ1-1; D is unresolved. Trimming shortened V by 1 base and J by 7 bases, and 4 bases separated the two germline ends. The germline CDR1 and CDR2 sequences are SGHAT and FQNNGV. The CDR3 is 11 residues long. CDR3 amino acids: CASSLGNEAFF. CDR3 nucleotide sequence: TGTGCCAGCAGCTTAGGGAATGAAGCTTTCTTT.

This clone was detected only a few times. V is TRBV2 and J is TRBJ2-7; unclear D gene. The ends were cut back, 8 bases at V and 6 bases at J, with 14 bases in the middle. Per germline, CDR1 SNHLY and CDR2 FYNNEI. The CDR3 extends over 12 amino acids. The CDR3: CASFGSHAEQYF. The DNA of the CDR3 is TGTGCCAGCTTCGGATCACACGCCGAGCAGTACTTC. Filled out from reference TRBV2 and TRBJ2-7, the complete variable domain reads EPEVTQTPSHQVTQMGQEVILRCVPISNHLYFYWYRQILGQKVEFLVSFYNNEISEKSEIFDDQFSVERPDGSNFTLKIRSTKLEDSAMYFCASFGSHAEQYFGPGTRLTVT.

J is TRBJ2-7 and V is TRBV7-8, with D perhaps matching TRBD1 (5 bases). CDR1 and CDR2 (germline): SGHVS, FQNEAQ. V gave up 4 bases and J gave up 5 bases, with 12 bases separating them. The CDR3 spans 13 residues. CDR3 sequence reads: CASSSTEIHEQYF. CDR3 in DNA: TGTGCCAGCAGCTCGACAGAGATCCACGAGCAGTACTTC. The full variable domain, rest sourced from reference TRBV7-8 and TRBJ2-7, is GAGVSQSPRYKVAKRGQDVALRCDPISGHVSLFWYQQALGQGPEFLTYFQNEAQLDKSGLPSDRFFAERPEGSVSTLKIQRTQQEDSAVYLCASSSTEIHEQYFGPGTRLTVT.

The chain is built from TRBV9 and TRBJ1-3, with D perhaps matching TRBD1 (5 bases). Looked up from germline, CDR1 is SGDLS and CDR2 is YYNGEE. The CDR3 length is 15 residues. Trimming shortened V by 4 bases and J by 0 bases, and 11 bases separated the two germline ends. The chain's CDR3 is CASSPWDFSGNTIYF. In nucleotides, the CDR3 is TGTGCCAGCAGCCCTTGGGACTTCTCTGGAAACACCATATATTTT.

The chain combines TRBV6-5 with TRBJ1-2; weak D call: TRBD1 (5 bases). The germline V gene encodes CDR1 MNHEY and CDR2 SVGAGI. The germline V and J ends were trimmed by 2 bases and 5 bases, with 12 bases remaining between them. This CDR3 is built from 14 residues. The CDR3 DNA reads as TGTGCCAGCAGTTACGAGGACACCCGGTATGGCTACACCTTC. It translates to CASSYEDTRYGYTF.

This sequence joins TRBV5-5 and TRBJ2-7; D is unclear. Per germline, CDR1 SGHKS and CDR2 YYEKEE (reference sequence). The V and J ends lost 2 bases and 7 bases respectively, with 13 bases between them. The CDR3 contains 13 residues. The DNA of the CDR3 is TGTGCCAGCAGCTTCCGGGTCCGCGTGGAGCAGTACTTC. Its protein product is CASSFRVRVEQYF.

V gene TRBV7-6 combines with J gene TRBJ1-4; 10 bases map to TRBD1. The germline CDR1 and CDR2 sequences are SGHVS and FNYEAQ. V lost 0 bases and J lost 7; bases outside the gene matches: 11. The CDR3 spans 18 residues. CDR3 amino acids: CASSLAPTDRDRGEKLFF. The CDR3 DNA follows: TGTGCCAGCAGCTTAGCTCCTACTGACCGGGACAGGGGTGAAAAACTGTTTTTT.

Details on this clone: The sample has other DNA sequences that encode this CDR3 too. The chain carries TRBV27 and TRBJ1-1; TRBD1 matches 9 bases. This CDR3 region has 14 residues. The V and J ends lost 4 bases and 4 bases, in that order; junction bases with no gene match: 4. CDR1 MNHEY and CDR2 SMNVEV come from the germline V gene (reference sequence). The CDR3 here is CASSSTGGLTEAFF. As DNA, the CDR3 is TGTGCCAGCAGTTCTACAGGGGGCCTCACTGAAGCTTTCTTT.

Notes on this clone: One junction end disagrees with the germline gene, perhaps due to a read error. The chain links TRBV7-9 to TRBJ1-2; D may be TRBD1 (5 bases). This CDR3 region has 12 residues. The germline V gene encodes CDR1 SEHNR and CDR2 FQNEAQ (reference sequence). In DNA, the CDR3 is TGTGCCGGCAGGGCTCTCGGATATGGCTACACCTTC. Translated: CAGRALGYGYTF.